The next 9 T cell receptor beta chains were all read from a single sample in a study of blood T cell repertoires in COVID-19. Generated by immunoSEQ multiplex PCR, the TCRdb table keeps only in-frame clones and is missing some. Seen here are approximately 170,000 clones, 82% observed once, and the top ten hold more than 9%. The sequencing input was peripheral blood. The source is a woman of 80 years or more with active or convalescent COVID-19.

The genes are TRBV2 and TRBJ2-5; 8 bases fit TRBD1. This CDR3 region has 14 residues. With 6 bases clipped from V and 1 base from J, the junction kept 4 bases outside the gene matches. CDR1 and CDR2 from the germline V gene are SNHLY and FYNNEI. CDR3 DNA sequence: TGTGCCAGCAGCACGACAGGGGTCCAAGAGACCCAGTACTTC. As protein: CASSTTGVQETQYF. Looking up the rest from reference TRBV2 and TRBJ2-5 gives the full variable domain: EPEVTQTPSHQVTQMGQEVILRCVPISNHLYFYWYRQILGQKVEFLVSFYNNEISEKSEIFDDQFSVERPDGSNFTLKIRSTKLEDSAMYFCASSTTGVQETQYFGPGTRLLVL.

V is TRBV5-1 and J is TRBJ2-2; the match to TRBD1 covers 10 bases. This CDR3 has 18 amino acids. CDR1 and CDR2 (germline): SGHRS, YFSETQ. Trimming at V came to 5 bases and at J to 4 bases, leaving 14 bases not matched to a gene. CDR3 in DNA: TGCGCCAGCAGACCCGGGACAGGGGTACAAGGACTCACCGGGGAGCTGTTTTTT. Encoded protein: CASRPGTGVQGLTGELFF.

The chain has TRBV11-3 and TRBJ2-1; 7 bases are shared with TRBD1. Germline CDR1 SGHNT, CDR2 YENEEA. This CDR3 contains 14 residues. V was pared by 5 bases and J by 8 bases, with 9 bases of the junction left unmatched. Written as DNA, the CDR3 is TGTGCCAGCAGCCCCAGGGGGACAACGGATGAGCAGTTCTTC. It specifies CASSPRGTTDEQFF.

The gene calls are TRBV6-1 and TRBJ1-1; 12 nucleotides match TRBD1. Germline-derived CDR1 and CDR2 are MNHNS and SASEGT. The CDR3 length is 16 residues. V lost 2 bases, J lost 2 bases, and 3 bases stayed unmatched. The CDR3 sequence is CASSERDRGHNTEAFF. In DNA form, the CDR3 reads TGTGCCAGCAGTGAAAGGGACAGGGGGCATAACACTGAAGCTTTCTTT.

V is TRBV7-3 and J is TRBJ1-2, with TRBD1 matching over 8 bases. CDR1 is SGHTA, CDR2 FQGTGA, per germline. V was pared by 5 bases and J by 6 bases, with 5 bases of the junction left unmatched. CDR3 length: 13 amino acids. This CDR3 is CASSPGQGDGYTF. The CDR3 DNA reads TGTGCCAGCAGCCCAGGACAGGGAGATGGCTACACCTTC.

The genes are TRBV28 and TRBJ1-3, with 7 bases fitting TRBD1. With 3 bases clipped from V and 2 bases from J, the junction kept 4 bases outside the gene matches. CDR1 and CDR2 from the germline V gene are MDHEN and SYDVKM. This CDR3 region has 15 residues. The CDR3 loop reads CASSFPGTAGNTIYF. The CDR3 DNA follows: TGTGCCAGCAGTTTTCCCGGGACAGCTGGAAACACCATATATTTT.

The DNA of the CDR3 is TGTGCCAGTTCTGGGACAGGGGTGCAACAGCCCCAGCATTTT. Amino acids: CASSGTGVQQPQHF. The chain has TRBV19 and TRBJ1-5; 10 bases fit TRBD1. Germline CDR1 LNHDA, CDR2 SQIVND (reference sequence). The CDR3 is 14 residues long. Germline trimming cut 8 bases from V and 7 bases from J; bases unmatched to any gene: 8.

This chain joins TRBV9 and TRBJ1-6, with D perhaps matching TRBD1 (5 bases). The V end was cut by 4 bases, the J end by 8 bases, with 13 bases between. The CDR3 is made up of 14 amino acids. The germline V gene encodes CDR1 SGDLS and CDR2 YYNGEE. The CDR3 region has the DNA TGTGCCAGCAGCTCAACCAGGGTTGATTCACCCCTCCACTTT. Encoded protein: CASSSTRVDSPLHF.

This sequence joins TRBV6-5 and TRBJ1-5, with D possibly being TRBD1 (5 bases). The CDR3 extends over 14 amino acids. Germline values: CDR1 MNHEY, CDR2 SVGAGI. The V and J ends lost 9 bases and 2 bases respectively, with 14 bases between them. The CDR3, as DNA: TGTGCCAGTCACGTGGGGGGAGGCAATCAGCCCCAGCATTTT. Amino acid sequence: CASHVGGGNQPQHF.